The 18 T cell receptor beta chains given below trace back to one sample, sequenced in a study of identical twins. A single record per CDR3 protein comes from TCRdb applying MiXCR to the 5' RACE reads. The table includes 450,000 or so distinct CDR3 sequences, 20% to 25% detected once. This sample was also put to use in a study of T cells expressing NK-cell markers.

The source material was CD4+ T cells sorted from blood. These receptors all stem from a woman aged 18-29 years in good health.

The sample holds one count of this clonotype. The chain recombines TRBV12-5 with TRBJ2-4; possible D gene TRBD1, 7 bases. V gave up 0 bases and J gave up 7 bases, with 19 bases separating them. The CDR3 has 17 residues. The germline V gene encodes CDR1 LGHNT and CDR2 FRNRAP. Here the CDR3 DNA reads TGTGCTAGTGGTTTGGTACTCGGAGGGTCCAGGGGGAACATTCAGTACTTC. Amino acids: CASGLVLGGSRGNIQYF.

J is TRBJ2-5 and V is TRBV18, with a tentative D call TRBD2 (5 bases). Germline V gene sequence: CDR1 KGHSH, CDR2 LQKENI. The CDR3 spans 14 residues. Trimming shortened V by 3 bases and J by 7 bases, and 15 bases separated the two germline ends. The CDR3 loop reads CASSPRDGKRTQYF. CDR3 in DNA: TGTGCCAGCTCACCTCGGGATGGGAAGAGGACCCAGTACTTC.

This chain joins TRBV7-9 and TRBJ2-1, with D perhaps TRBD2 (5 bases). The V end lost 6 bases, the J end lost 6 bases, and 9 bases lay between the germline ends. This CDR3 region has 12 residues. Germline V gene data show CDR1 as SEHNR and CDR2 as FQNEAQ (reference sequence). The CDR3 region has the DNA TGTGCCAGCAGGCGGGCCCGCAATGAGCAGTTCTTC. Translating it yields CASRRARNEQFF.

The chain joins TRBV6-5 to TRBJ1-1; tentative D call: TRBD1 (5 bases). The CDR3 consists of 16 residues. Germline V gene lookup returns CDR1 MNHEY and CDR2 SVGAGI. Deletions cut 5 bases from V and 5 bases from J, with 21 bases between. This CDR3 is CASSHPGSGTGTEAFF. For the CDR3, the DNA is TGTGCCAGCAGTCACCCCGGGTCCGGGACCGGGACTGAAGCTTTCTTT.

This clonotype occurred a few times. This chain connects TRBV3-1 to TRBJ2-1; D remains unclear. From germline, CDR1 is LGHDT and CDR2 YNNKEL (reference sequence). Trimming removed 1 base at V and 8 bases at J, with 9 bases between. The CDR3 covers 13 residues. The CDR3 DNA sequence: TGTGCCAGCAGCCAAGTTTCCAGTCATGAGCAGTTCTTC. It codes for CASSQVSSHEQFF.

This chain links TRBV29-1 with TRBJ1-1; TRBD1 is a possible D gene (5 bases). Germline V CDR1 and CDR2: SQVTM, ANQGSEA. The CDR3 has 13 amino acids. V was clipped by 4 bases and J by 6 bases, with 15 bases between them. CDR3: CSVARWGEAEAFF. The CDR3 region has the DNA TGCAGCGTTGCTAGGTGGGGGGAAGCTGAAGCTTTCTTT. Together with reference TRBV29-1 and TRBJ1-1, the CDR3 gives the full variable domain: SAVISQKPSRDICQRGTSLTIQCQVDSQVTMMFWYRQQPGQSLTLIATANQGSEATYESGFVIDKFPISRPNLTFSTLTVSNMSPEDSSIYLCSVARWGEAEAFFGQGTRLTVV.

This clonotype appeared a few times. The genes are TRBV7-2 and TRBJ1-5; no reliable D call. Trimming took off 7 bases at V and 5 bases at J, with 9 bases between the two ends. This CDR3 has 12 residues. Germline V gene sequence: CDR1 SGHTA, CDR2 FQGNSA. The CDR3 loop reads CASTHGDQPQHF. CDR3 DNA: TGTGCCAGCACCCACGGGGATCAGCCCCAGCATTTT. Based on the CDR3 plus reference TRBV7-2 and TRBJ1-5, the full variable domain is GAGVSQSPSNKVTEKGKDVELRCDPISGHTALYWYRQSLGQGLEFLIYFQGNSAPDKSGLPSDRFSAERTGGSVSTLTIQRTQQEDSAVYLCASTHGDQPQHFGDGTRLSIL.

The table lists this clonotype with a count of one. The rearrangement links TRBV29-1 to TRBJ2-1; D is uncertain. The V gene's germline CDR1 is SQVTM and CDR2 ANQGSEA. The CDR3 loop spans 11 amino acids. The germline V and J ends were trimmed by 6 bases and 5 bases, with 8 bases remaining between them. The CDR3 here is CSVGSNNEQFF. CDR3 in DNA: TGCAGCGTCGGCTCAAACAATGAGCAGTTCTTC.

This chain uses TRBV20-1 with TRBJ2-4; 9 bases fit TRBD2. Germline CDR1 reads DFQATT; CDR2 reads SNEGSKA (reference sequence). J was trimmed by 9 bases and V by 3 bases; bases with no gene match: 9. The CDR3 covers 14 residues. The chain's CDR3 is CSARTRGGQSIQYF. Here the CDR3 DNA reads TGCAGTGCTAGGACGCGGGGGGGCCAAAGCATTCAGTACTTC.

Regarding this clonotype: A read error may account for a junction end that differs from germline. The V gene is TRBV20-1, the J gene TRBJ2-7; TRBD2 agrees at 10 bases. This CDR3 is 13 amino acids long. Germline CDR1 is DFQATT and CDR2 is SNEGSKA (reference sequence). The CDR3: CSARSSGRGEEYF. As DNA, the CDR3 is TGCAGTGCAAGGTCCAGCGGGAGGGGCGAGGAGTACTTC.

This clonotype was seen once. The rearrangement links TRBV7-3 to TRBJ1-3; TRBD1 agrees at 7 bases. V gave up 5 bases and J gave up 0 bases; unmatched junction bases: 7. The CDR3 runs 16 residues. CDR1 and CDR2 (germline): SGHTA, FQGTGA. In nucleotides, the CDR3 is TGTGCCAGCAGCCCGGCTAACAGGGGCTCTGGAAACACCATATATTTT. Protein: CASSPANRGSGNTIYF. Variable domain in full (rest from reference TRBV7-3 and TRBJ1-3): GAGVSQTPSNKVTEKGKYVELRCDPISGHTALYWYRQSLGQGPEFLIYFQGTGAADDSGLPNDRFFAVRPEGSVSTLKIQRTERGDSAVYLCASSPANRGSGNTIYFGEGSWLTVV.

This clonotype was recorded a few times. The rearrangement joins TRBV24-1 to TRBJ1-2, with D unresolved. Germline V gene data show CDR1 as KGHDR and CDR2 as SFDVKD. The V end lost 4 bases, the J end lost 1 base, and 9 bases lay between the germline ends. The CDR3 loop spans 14 amino acids. The CDR3 loop reads CATSESTINYGYTF. In DNA form, the CDR3 reads TGTGCCACCAGTGAGTCCACCATTAACTATGGCTACACCTTC.

As DNA, the CDR3 is TGCAGTGCTAGAGTAGCTCTGGGGGTGGACACTGAAGCTTTCTTT. It encodes CSARVALGVDTEAFF. The chain employs TRBV20-1 and TRBJ1-1; D perhaps matches TRBD1 (5 bases). This CDR3 spans 15 amino acids. The V gene's germline CDR1 is DFQATT and CDR2 SNEGSKA (reference sequence). V was trimmed by 1 base and J by 3 bases, leaving 15 bases between them.

This chain uses TRBV5-1 with TRBJ2-3, with D tentatively TRBD1 (6 bases). Per the germline V gene, CDR1 is SGHRS and CDR2 is YFSETQ. This CDR3 is built from 14 residues. The V gene lost 4 bases and the J gene lost 0 bases, with 9 bases spanning the gap. The CDR3 reads CASSKDSSTDTQYF. CDR3 sequence (DNA): TGCGCCAGCAGCAAGGACAGTAGCACAGATACGCAGTATTTT.

The chain combines TRBV29-1 with TRBJ1-2; D unclear. This CDR3 has 14 residues. The germline V gene has CDR1 SQVTM and CDR2 ANQGSEA. Trimming removed 0 bases from V and 2 bases from J, with 10 bases in between. The CDR3 loop is CSVEDPKVNYGYTF. The CDR3 DNA is TGCAGCGTTGAAGACCCTAAAGTAAACTATGGCTACACCTTC.

This chain connects TRBV25-1 to TRBJ2-2; D unclear. The CDR3 extends over 15 amino acids. V lost 4 bases and J 4 bases, leaving 13 bases between the germline ends. The germline CDR1 and CDR2 sequences are MGHDK and SYGVNS. The chain's CDR3 is CASSGKQEFTGELFF. CDR3 coding DNA: TGTGCCAGCAGTGGGAAGCAGGAATTCACCGGGGAGCTGTTTTTT. Filled out from reference TRBV25-1 and TRBJ2-2, the complete variable domain reads EADIYQTPRYLVIGTGKKITLECSQTMGHDKMYWYQQDPGMELHLIHYSYGVNSTEKGDLSSESTVSRIRTEHFPLTLESARPSHTSQYLCASSGKQEFTGELFFGEGSRLTVL.

V is TRBV27 and J is TRBJ2-7; 8 nucleotides align to TRBD2. With V trimmed by 3 bases and J by 2 bases, 6 bases remained unmatched. The CDR3 extends over 15 amino acids. Germline assignment: CDR1 MNHEY and CDR2 SMNVEV (reference sequence). The CDR3 loop is CASSFERGPTYEQYF. CDR3 nucleotide sequence: TGTGCCAGCAGTTTTGAGCGGGGGCCGACCTACGAGCAGTACTTC.

This clonotype was detected only a few times. The rearrangement uses TRBV12-3 or TRBV12-4 and TRBJ2-1; D may be TRBD1 (6 bases). The CDR3 has 15 residues. With 3 bases removed from V and 4 bases from J, the gap between germline ends came to 13 bases. CDR3 nucleotides: TGTGCCAGCAGTTTTCAGGGGACGACGTACAATGAGCAGTTCTTC. Translating it yields CASSFQGTTYNEQFF.